These T cell receptor beta chains were read from a single sample in a study of shared T cell receptors in the human thymus. Measured with immunoSEQ multiplex PCR; TCRdb has only the in-frame clones, and not every one. This repertoire shows some 660,000 clones, around 87% found once; its top ten account for 0.0094%. This same sample was also part of a study on human thymus T cells.

Sequencing was done on a sample of thymocytes. These receptors were obtained from a boy younger than two with a congenital heart defect. Both conserved end residues are part of each CDR3. A D gene is named only where the DNA matches it firmly. A row's size may be missing; if present it is once, few, many or a size class.

j_call,v_call,cdr3_length,d_call,clone_size,cdr3_nt,cdr3_aa
TRBJ1-5,TRBV28,15,NA,NA,TGTGCCAGCATCAAGGGGCAGGGCCCGGGTCAGCCCCAGCATTTT,CASIKGQGPGQPQHF
TRBJ2-7,TRBV28,14,NA,NA,TGTGCCAGCAGTTTAACTAGTCTCGCCTACGAGCAGTACTTC,CASSLTSLAYEQYF
TRBJ1-2,TRBV5-6,15,NA,NA,TGTGCCAGCAGCCCCCTGAAGCGAGGCTGGTATGGCTACACCTTC,CASSPLKRGWYGYTF
TRBJ2-7,TRBV5-1,15,TRBD2,NA,TGCGCCAGCAGCTGGACTAGCGGCGCGTCCTACGAGCAGTACTTC,CASSWTSGASYEQYF
TRBJ2-1,TRBV7-9,18,TRBD1,NA,TGTGCCAGCACCATCACCGGTGACCGACAGGTTGCCAACAGGGGGCAGTTCTTC,CASTITGDRQVANRGQFF
TRBJ2-5,TRBV4-2,16,NA,NA,TGTGCCAGCAGCCAAGATTGGGAGTGGGGTAGCGGGACCCAGTACTTC,CASSQDWEWGSGTQYF
TRBJ1-3,TRBV18,20,TRBD1,few,TGTGCCAGCTCCAACCATGCGCCCCAATCGGGACAGTTCTCTGGAAACACCATATATTTT,CASSNHAPQSGQFSGNTIYF
TRBJ1-1,TRBV15,15,NA,NA,TGTGCCACCAGCAGAGGTTGGGTCGGCGGGACTGAAGCTTTCTTT,CATSRGWVGGTEAFF
TRBJ2-1,TRBV7-3,14,TRBD2,few,TGTGCCAGCAGCTTAATAGCGGGGGGGAATGAGCAGTTCTTC,CASSLIAGGNEQFF
TRBJ2-1,TRBV5-1,17,TRBD2,NA,TGCGCCAGCAGCTTGGAGCCAACTAGCGGGAGGGGCAGTGAGCAGTTCTTC,CASSLEPTSGRGSEQFF
TRBJ2-7,TRBV28,11,NA,few,TGTGCCAGCGCGTGGTCCTACGAGCAGTACTTC,CASAWSYEQYF
TRBJ1-1,TRBV27,16,NA,once,TGTGCCAGCAGTTTAAAGGGCCCGCAGGGTAACACTGAAGCTTTCTTT,CASSLKGPQGNTEAFF
TRBJ2-7,TRBV5-1,16,TRBD2,few,TGCGCCAGCAGCTTGACAAAGCGGGGGGCCCTATACGAGCAGTACTTC,CASSLTKRGALYEQYF